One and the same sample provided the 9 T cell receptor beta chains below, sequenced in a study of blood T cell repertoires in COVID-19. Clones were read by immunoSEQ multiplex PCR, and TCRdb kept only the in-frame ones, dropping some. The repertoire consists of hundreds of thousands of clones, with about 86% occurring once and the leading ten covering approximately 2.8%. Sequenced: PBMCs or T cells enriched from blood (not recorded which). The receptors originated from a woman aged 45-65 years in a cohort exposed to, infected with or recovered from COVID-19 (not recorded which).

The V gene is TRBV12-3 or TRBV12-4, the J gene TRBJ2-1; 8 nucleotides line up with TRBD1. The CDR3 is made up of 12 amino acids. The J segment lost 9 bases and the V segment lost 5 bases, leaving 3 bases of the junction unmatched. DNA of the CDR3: TGTGCCAGCAGTCGAACAGGGGGTGAGCAGTTCTTC. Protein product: CASSRTGGEQFF.

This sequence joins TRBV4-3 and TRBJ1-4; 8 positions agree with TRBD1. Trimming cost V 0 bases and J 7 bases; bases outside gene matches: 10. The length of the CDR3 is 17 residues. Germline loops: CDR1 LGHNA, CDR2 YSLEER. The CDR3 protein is CASSQDEIRGQGEKLFF. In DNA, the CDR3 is TGCGCCAGCAGCCAAGATGAGATCAGGGGGCAAGGTGAAAAACTGTTTTTT.

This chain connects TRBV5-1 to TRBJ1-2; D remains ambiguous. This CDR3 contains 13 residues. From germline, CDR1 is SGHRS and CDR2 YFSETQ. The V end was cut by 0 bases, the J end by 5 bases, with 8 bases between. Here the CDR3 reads CASSLGHSYGYTF. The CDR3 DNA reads TGCGCCAGCAGCTTGGGACATAGTTATGGCTACACCTTC. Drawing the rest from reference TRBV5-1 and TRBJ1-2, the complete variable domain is KAGVTQTPRYLIKTRGQQVTLSCSPISGHRSVSWYQQTPGQGLQFLFEYFSETQRNKGNFPGRFSGRQFSNSRSEMNVSTLELGDSALYLCASSLGHSYGYTFGSGTRLTVV.

Here the CDR3 DNA reads TGTGCCAGCAGGCCCGACAGGGGAATGAACACTGAAGCTTTCTTT. Residues: CASRPDRGMNTEAFF. The chain carries TRBV6-5 and TRBJ1-1, with 8 bases fitting TRBD1. With 6 bases clipped from V and 0 bases from J, the junction kept 6 bases outside the gene matches. Germline lookup yields CDR1 MNHEY and CDR2 SVGAGI. The CDR3 is 15 residues long.

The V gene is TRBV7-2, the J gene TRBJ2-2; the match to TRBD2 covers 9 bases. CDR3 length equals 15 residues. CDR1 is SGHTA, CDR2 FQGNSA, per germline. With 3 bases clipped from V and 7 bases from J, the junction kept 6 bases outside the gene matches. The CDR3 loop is CASSFSGGGNGELFF. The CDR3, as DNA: TGTGCCAGCAGCTTTAGCGGGGGAGGGAACGGGGAGCTGTTTTTT.

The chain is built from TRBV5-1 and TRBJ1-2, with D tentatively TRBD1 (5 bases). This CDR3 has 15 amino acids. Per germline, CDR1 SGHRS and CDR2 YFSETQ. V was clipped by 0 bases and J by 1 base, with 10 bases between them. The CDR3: CASSLGSGINYGYTF. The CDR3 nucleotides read TGCGCCAGCAGCTTGGGATCAGGGATTAACTATGGCTACACCTTC. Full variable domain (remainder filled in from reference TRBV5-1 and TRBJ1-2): KAGVTQTPRYLIKTRGQQVTLSCSPISGHRSVSWYQQTPGQGLQFLFEYFSETQRNKGNFPGRFSGRQFSNSRSEMNVSTLELGDSALYLCASSLGSGINYGYTFGSGTRLTVV.

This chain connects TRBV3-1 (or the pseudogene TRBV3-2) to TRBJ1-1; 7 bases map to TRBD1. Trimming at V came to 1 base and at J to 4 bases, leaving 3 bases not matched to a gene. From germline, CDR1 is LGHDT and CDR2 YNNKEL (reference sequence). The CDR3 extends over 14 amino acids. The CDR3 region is CASSQVTGTTEAFF. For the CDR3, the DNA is TGTGCCAGCAGCCAAGTGACAGGGACCACTGAAGCTTTCTTT.

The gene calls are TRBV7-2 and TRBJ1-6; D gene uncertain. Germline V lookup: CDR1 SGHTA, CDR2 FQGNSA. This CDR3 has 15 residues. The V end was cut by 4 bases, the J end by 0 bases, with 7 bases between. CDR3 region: CASSSYGSYNSPLHF. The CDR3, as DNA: TGTGCCAGCAGCTCGTACGGCTCCTATAATTCACCCCTCCACTTT.

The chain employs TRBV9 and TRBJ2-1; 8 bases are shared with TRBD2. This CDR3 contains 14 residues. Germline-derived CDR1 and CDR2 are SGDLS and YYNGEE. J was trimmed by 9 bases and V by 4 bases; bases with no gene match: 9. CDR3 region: CASSLKLGLAEQFF. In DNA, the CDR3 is TGTGCCAGCAGCCTAAAACTCGGACTAGCTGAGCAGTTCTTC.